The clone carrying this T cell receptor beta chain was recorded a few times. The antigen is not known. This specimen belongs to a study of glioma-infiltrating T cells. The V gene's germline CDR1 is SQVTM and CDR2 ANQGSEA. The length of the CDR3 is 21 residues. V lost 4 bases, J lost 0 bases, and 20 bases stayed unmatched. Using RNA template, CDR3s of TCR alpha and beta were amplified with iRepertoire arm-PCR. TCRdb redid the calling of the multiplex PCR reads with MiXCR, one entry per CDR3 protein. This table has approximately 89,000 distinct CDR3 sequences, around 23% appearing once. Points from the study as a whole: Tissue and blood shared very few CDR3 sequences. Above-expected tissue-blood divergence occurred in all gliomas, most in low-grade ones.

The sequence derives from a human donor with low-grade glioma or glioblastoma, undergoing nonglioma brain surgery, or in good health (not recorded which). The specimen was glioma tissue, nonneoplastic brain tissue, or PBMCs (not recorded which). The genes are TRBV29-1 and TRBJ2-3; 12 nucleotides align to TRBD2. For the CDR3, the DNA is TGCAGCGTTGCGCTCGGAACGACTAGCGGGAGACCCCACGACAGCACAGATACGCAGTATTTT. Protein: CSVALGTTSGRPHDSTDTQYF.